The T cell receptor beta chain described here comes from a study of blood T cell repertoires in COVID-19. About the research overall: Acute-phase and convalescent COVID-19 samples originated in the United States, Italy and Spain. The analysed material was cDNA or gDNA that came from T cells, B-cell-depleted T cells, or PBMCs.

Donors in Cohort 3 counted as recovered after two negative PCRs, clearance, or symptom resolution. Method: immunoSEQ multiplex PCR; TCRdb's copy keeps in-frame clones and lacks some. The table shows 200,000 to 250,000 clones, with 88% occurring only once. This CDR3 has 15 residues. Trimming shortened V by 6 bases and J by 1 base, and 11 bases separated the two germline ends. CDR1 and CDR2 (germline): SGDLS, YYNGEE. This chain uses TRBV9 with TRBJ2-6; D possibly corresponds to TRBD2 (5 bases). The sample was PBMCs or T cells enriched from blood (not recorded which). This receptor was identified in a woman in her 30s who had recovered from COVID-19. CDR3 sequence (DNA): TGTGCCAGCACCGAGAGGGTATCTGGGGCCAACGTCCTGACTTTC. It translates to CASTERVSGANVLTF.